These 3 T cell receptor beta chains were sequenced from one sample in a study of Graves' ophthalmopathy and Graves' hyperthyroidism. TCR beta CDR3 regions were amplified from RNA transcripts. The first round was an RT-PCR with HTBI primers, and the second round was a multiplex PCR. Each CDR3 protein gets one entry after TCRdb re-called the multiplex PCR reads with MiXCR. The table includes about 210,000 distinct CDR3 sequences, about 32% detected once. Sequencing was done on a sample of peripheral blood. Receptor source: a man aged 45 to 65 with Graves' ophthalmopathy.

This clonotype showed up many times. V is TRBV7-2 and J is TRBJ1-2; TRBD1 might be the D (6 bases). Germline V gives CDR1 SGHTA, CDR2 FQGNSA. The CDR3 consists of 15 residues. Trimming took off 2 bases at V and 0 bases at J, with 10 bases between the two ends. The CDR3 reads CASSLFNRANYGYTF. The CDR3 bases are TGTGCCAGCAGCTTATTTAACAGGGCTAACTATGGCTACACCTTC.

This clonotype was counted ten times or more. This rearrangement joins TRBV6-2 or TRBV6-3 to TRBJ1-1, with D tentatively TRBD1 (6 bases). The length of the CDR3 is 16 residues. The V end lost 0 bases, the J end lost 2 bases, and 13 bases lay between the germline ends. Germline CDR1 reads MNHEY; CDR2 reads SVGEGT. CDR3 region: CASSYSGGHLNTEAFF. As DNA, the CDR3 is TGTGCCAGCAGTTACTCGGGGGGGCACCTAAACACTGAAGCTTTCTTT.

In its sample, this clonotype was seen many times. The V call is TRBV3-1, the J call TRBJ2-5; 8 nucleotides agree with TRBD1. This CDR3 contains 14 residues. V lost 4 bases, J lost 4 bases, and 5 bases stayed unmatched. Per the germline V gene, CDR1 is LGHDT and CDR2 is YNNKEL (reference sequence). CDR3 sequence (DNA): TGTGCCAGCAGCCCGGGGGACAGGCCAGAGACCCAGTACTTC. Translation: CASSPGDRPETQYF.